Below are 5 T cell receptor beta chains sequenced from a single sample in a study of human T cells and chemical hapten exposure. TCRdb ran MiXCR on the RACE reads and lists one entry per CDR3 protein. The data contain around 40,000 distinct CDR3 sequences, roughly 13% of them singletons. Stated time point: patch test 3, about 24 weeks after DPC sensitization. Treatment noted: therapeutic diphenylcyclopropenone sensitization with weekly scalp DPC. The total RNA was obtained from whole blood that was not fractionated. Sequencing used whole blood, obtained in connection with sensitization to the hapten diphenylcyclopropenone (DPC). Receptors originate from a woman in her 40s with alopecia areata. Some clones in this sample may be carry-over from other donors' samples.

This clonotype was counted many times. The rearrangement uses TRBV28 and TRBJ2-1; 10 nucleotides line up with TRBD1. J was trimmed by 2 bases and V by 5 bases; bases with no gene match: 9. Germline assignment: CDR1 MDHEN and CDR2 SYDVKM. The CDR3 has 17 amino acids. CDR3 DNA: TGTGCCAGCAGTCGACCCGGACAGGGGGGGGCCTACAATGAGCAGTTCTTC. Its protein product is CASSRPGQGGAYNEQFF.

This clonotype has a count of ten or more. V usage is TRBV19 and J usage is TRBJ1-2, with 10 bases that match TRBD1. The CDR3 has 17 amino acids. V trimming: 3 bases; J trimming: 0 bases; junction bases outside the gene matches: 7. The germline gives CDR1 LNHDA, CDR2 SQIVND (reference sequence). CDR3 sequence: CASSIRDRGPPNYGYTF. CDR3 in DNA: TGTGCCAGTAGTATCCGGGACAGGGGACCTCCTAACTATGGCTACACCTTC.

The chain recombines TRBV28 with TRBJ2-1; TRBD2 agrees at 10 bases. V lost 3 bases and J lost 8; bases outside the gene matches: 4. Germline CDR1 is MDHEN and CDR2 is SYDVKM. The CDR3 runs 14 residues. CDR3 DNA sequence: TGTGCCAGCAGTTTGGGGCTAGCGGGGGATGAGCAGTTCTTC. Residues: CASSLGLAGDEQFF.

The chain uses TRBV28 and TRBJ1-1; D gene ambiguous. Germline V gene sequence: CDR1 MDHEN, CDR2 SYDVKM. V lost 2 bases and J 1 base, leaving 8 bases between the germline ends. This CDR3 is built from 14 residues. In nucleotides, the CDR3 is TGTGCCAGCAGTTTAGTTTACCAGAACACTGAAGCTTTCTTT. Translation: CASSLVYQNTEAFF.

This clonotype was seen a handful of times. The chain links TRBV5-1 to TRBJ2-3; TRBD1 agrees at 11 bases. V shed 3 bases and J 3 bases; nucleotides not matched to a gene: 9. This CDR3 region has 17 residues. CDR1 is SGHRS and CDR2 is YFSETQ in the germline V gene. CDR3 nucleotides: TGCGCCAGCAGCTACCGGACAGGGGGCCGGACGACAGATACGCAGTATTTT. Translation gives CASSYRTGGRTTDTQYF.